The 6 T cell receptor beta chains in this list originate from one sample, sequenced in a study of T-cell reconstitution after alpha-beta-depleted transplantation in children. Unique molecular identifiers were built into the TCRbeta library. Each CDR3 protein gets one entry after TCRdb re-called the PCR reads with MiXCR. This sample has roughly 220,000 distinct CDR3 sequences; more than 10% occur once, and the top ten carry about 2.6%. Sequencing was performed on PBMCs from the stem cell graft donor, taken from the stem cell graft. These receptors were taken from a human donor who donated a stem cell graft to a child with acute lymphoblastic leukemia.

This clonotype was recorded many times. V usage is TRBV9 and J usage is TRBJ2-2, with 7 bases that match TRBD2. CDR1 is SGDLS and CDR2 is YYNGEE in the germline V gene. After removal of 2 bases from V and 2 bases from J, the junction contained 3 bases not matched to a gene. The length of the CDR3 is 15 residues. The CDR3 loop is CASSVGTINTGELFF. In DNA form, the CDR3 reads TGTGCCAGCAGCGTCGGGACTATAAACACCGGGGAGCTGTTTTTT.

With respect to this clonotype: A much more abundant neighbour one base away suggests this may be a read error. The genes are TRBV27 and TRBJ2-7; D possibly uses TRBD1 or TRBD2 (5 bases each). V gave up 4 bases and J gave up 4 bases, with 17 bases separating them. This CDR3 is built from 15 residues. Germline CDR1 is MNHEY and CDR2 is SMNVEV (reference sequence). CDR3 DNA: TGTGCCAGCAGTTCCGACTCCGGGGCATTGTACGAGCAGTACTTC. It translates to CASSSDSGALYEQYF.

Comments on this clonotype: This may be a read error: a much more frequent sequence differs by one nucleotide. The chain has TRBV6-2 or TRBV6-3 and TRBJ2-1; D is unresolved. The CDR3 extends over 15 amino acids. The V gene's germline CDR1 is MNHEY and CDR2 SVGEGT. Here the CDR3 reads CASSYDGLSSNEQFF. CDR3 nucleotides: TGTGCCAGCAGTTACGACGGGCTCTCCTCCAATGAGCAGTTCTTC.

This clonotype was counted many times. The gene calls are TRBV29-1 and TRBJ2-7; D gene uncertain. Germline CDR1 is SQVTM and CDR2 is ANQGSEA. This CDR3 contains 13 residues. The ends were cut back, 0 bases at V and 3 bases at J, with 9 bases in the middle. The chain's CDR3 is CSVEESQYYEQYF. Here the CDR3 DNA reads TGCAGCGTTGAAGAATCTCAATACTACGAGCAGTACTTC.

This clonotype was recorded many times. CDR3 residues: CASSSGQGVGETQYF. CDR3 DNA sequence: TGTGCCAGCAGTTCGGGACAGGGGGTAGGAGAGACCCAGTACTTC. The chain carries TRBV7-2 and TRBJ2-5; 11 positions match TRBD1. Germline V lookup: CDR1 SGHTA, CDR2 FQGNSA. The V gene end was trimmed by 6 bases and the J gene end by 4 bases; junction bases not matched to a gene: 7. This CDR3 is 15 amino acids long.

This clonotype was recorded at least ten times. This sequence joins TRBV5-1 and TRBJ2-6; unclear D gene. Germline V lookup: CDR1 SGHRS, CDR2 YFSETQ. Deletions cut 10 bases from V and 2 bases from J, with 16 bases between. The CDR3 totals 15 residues. The CDR3 loop reads CAGTPIVAGANVLTF. In DNA, the CDR3 is TGCGCCGGAACACCCATCGTGGCTGGGGCCAACGTCCTGACTTTC.